A single sample gave rise to the 29 T cell receptor beta chains below, sequenced in a study of early stage breast cancer tumors. Assay used: immunoSEQ multiplex PCR; TCRdb lists only in-frame clones, some missing. This sample has roughly 10,000 clones, with around 75% found just once. Specimen: normal breast tissue next to the tumor. The receptor set was obtained from a person between 55 and 69 years old with breast cancer.

For this clone: Its ends do not fully match the called genes, so a read error is possible. The gene calls are TRBV7-7 and TRBJ2-1; 9 positions match TRBD2. CDR3 length: 13 amino acids. Germline V gene data show CDR1 as SSHAT and CDR2 as FNYEAQ (reference sequence). DNA of the CDR3: TGTGCTAGCAGCTTAGCGGGAGATTCTGGGCAGTTCTTC. It encodes CASSLAGDSGQFF.

V and J are TRBV19 and TRBJ2-1, with 10 nucleotides matching TRBD2. There are 16 residues in the CDR3. Germline values: CDR1 LNHDA, CDR2 SQIVND (reference sequence). V lost 8 bases to trimming and J lost 5 bases; unmatched junction nucleotides: 12. CDR3 in DNA: TGTGCCAGTCTGTATTTCGGGCTAGCGGGAGACAATGAGCAGTTCTTC. Protein product: CASLYFGLAGDNEQFF. The full variable domain, with the rest looked up from reference TRBV19 and TRBJ2-1, is DGGITQSPKYLFRKEGQNVTLSCEQNLNHDAMYWYRQDPGQGLRLIYYSQIVNDFQKGDIAEGYSVSREKKESFPLTVTSAQKNPTAFYLCASLYFGLAGDNEQFFGPGTRLTVL.

The chain links TRBV11-1 to TRBJ2-1; 15 bases line up with TRBD2. The CDR3 is made up of 16 amino acids. V trimming: 4 bases; J trimming: 7 bases; junction bases outside the gene matches: 5. Germline values: CDR1 SGHAT, CDR2 FQDESV (reference sequence). In DNA, the CDR3 is TGTGCCAGCAGCTCCGGACTAGCGGGAGGGCTTAATGAGCAGTTCTTC. Residues: CASSSGLAGGLNEQFF.

CDR3 residues: CATSRDRTGRGYTF. The CDR3 nucleotides read TGTGCCACCAGCAGAGACCGGACAGGGCGGGGCTACACCTTC. This chain uses TRBV15 with TRBJ1-2; 8 bases line up with TRBD1. The CDR3 is 14 amino acids. J gave up 8 bases and V 0 bases, and 5 bases lay outside the gene matches. The germline gives CDR1 LNHNV, CDR2 YYDKDF (reference sequence). Looking up the rest from reference TRBV15 and TRBJ1-2 gives the full variable domain: DAMVIQNPRYQVTQFGKPVTLSCSQTLNHNVMYWYQQKSSQAPKLLFHYYDKDFNNEADTPDNFQSRRPNTSFCFLDIRSPGLGDTAMYLCATSRDRTGRGYTFGSGTRLTVV.

The CDR3 sequence is CASSVGDSSDTQYF. In DNA form, the CDR3 reads TGTGCCAGCAGCGTAGGAGACTCGTCAGATACGCAGTATTTT. The chain uses TRBV9 and TRBJ2-3; D uncertain. CDR1 is SGDLS, CDR2 YYNGEE, per germline. V gave up 0 bases and J gave up 4 bases, with 9 bases separating them. The CDR3 sequence is 14 residues long.

The chain carries TRBV28 and TRBJ2-4; D perhaps matches TRBD1 (6 bases). Per germline, CDR1 MDHEN and CDR2 SYDVKM. The CDR3 length is 14 residues. V dropped 1 base and J dropped 7 bases, with 11 bases sitting between them. The CDR3 nucleotides read TGTGCCAGCAGTTTATCAGGGGAGAGGAACATTCAGTACTTC. It yields the protein CASSLSGERNIQYF.

J is TRBJ2-7 and V is TRBV9; 7 bases are a match to TRBD1. Germline V gives CDR1 SGDLS, CDR2 YYNGEE. The V segment lost 4 bases and the J segment 6 bases; nucleotides outside the gene matches: 4. CDR3 length: 12 residues. CDR3 amino acids: CASSRTGPEQYF. The CDR3 region has the DNA TGTGCCAGCAGCCGGACAGGTCCCGAGCAGTACTTC. Drawing the rest from reference TRBV9 and TRBJ2-7, the complete variable domain is DSGVTQTPKHLITATGQRVTLRCSPRSGDLSVYWYQQSLDQGLQFLIQYYNGEERAKGNILERFSAQQFPDLHSELNLSSLELGDSALYFCASSRTGPEQYFGPGTRLTVT.

J is TRBJ2-2 and V is TRBV11-1; TRBD1 agrees at 9 bases. The CDR3 is made up of 15 amino acids. The V and J ends lost 5 bases and 5 bases, in that order; junction bases with no gene match: 6. Germline CDR1 and CDR2: SGHAT and FQDESV (reference sequence). The CDR3 DNA reads TGTGCCAGCAGCGCATTGGACAGGGGTACCGGGGAGCTGTTTTTT. This translates into CASSALDRGTGELFF. Full variable domain (missing parts from reference TRBV11-1 and TRBJ2-2): EAEVAQSPRYKITEKSQAVAFWCDPISGHATLYWYRQILGQGPELLVQFQDESVVDDSQLPKDRFSAERLKGVDSTLKIQPAELGDSAMYLCASSALDRGTGELFFGEGSRLTVL.

The chain joins TRBV2 to TRBJ1-4, with D possibly TRBD1 on 5 matching bases. Germline V gene lookup returns CDR1 SNHLY and CDR2 FYNNEI. The CDR3 length is 14 residues. Deletions cut 7 bases from V and 8 bases from J, with 17 bases between. DNA for the CDR3: TGTGCCAGCATGTTGGACATGGGGTTGGAAAAACTGTTTTTT. Its translation is CASMLDMGLEKLFF.

The chain couples TRBV5-6 to TRBJ1-5; 10 bases agree with TRBD1. Trimming cost V 4 bases and J 5 bases; bases outside gene matches: 3. This CDR3 region has 14 residues. The germline CDR1 and CDR2 sequences are SGHDT and YYEEEE. The CDR3 coding sequence is TGTGCCAGCAGCCTAGGGACAGGGGATCAGCCCCAGCATTTT. The encoded protein is CASSLGTGDQPQHF.

Turning to this clone: One junction end disagrees with the germline gene, perhaps due to a read error. The rearrangement uses TRBV4-3 and TRBJ2-7; D is possibly TRBD1 (6 bases). This CDR3 spans 13 amino acids. Germline V CDR1 and CDR2: LGHNA, YSLEER. This CDR3 is CASSQAVGAFLHF. The CDR3 DNA reads as TGCGCCAGCAGCCAAGCCGTGGGGGCGTTTTTACACTTC.

The V and J genes are TRBV5-6 and TRBJ2-3; D gene uncertain. The germline CDR1 and CDR2 sequences are SGHDT and YYEEEE. Between the trimmed V and J ends, which lost 4 bases and 4 bases, there was a span of 7 bases. This CDR3 has 12 amino acids. The CDR3 reads CASSLSADTQYF. In nucleotides, the CDR3 is TGTGCCAGCAGCCTAAGTGCAGATACGCAGTATTTT.

The rearrangement uses TRBV6-5 and TRBJ2-3, with 7 bases that match TRBD1. Looked up from germline, CDR1 is MNHEY and CDR2 is SVGAGI. CDR3 size: 12 residues. The J segment lost 2 bases and the V segment lost 8 bases, leaving 1 base of the junction unmatched. Written as DNA, the CDR3 is TGTGCCAGCGGGACAGTCACAGATACGCAGTATTTT. Its translation: CASGTVTDTQYF.

This clone is categorized as medium-sized. J is TRBJ2-4 and V is TRBV9; 9 bases match TRBD2. The V and J ends lost 3 bases and 0 bases, in that order; junction bases with no gene match: 7. Germline CDR1 and CDR2: SGDLS and YYNGEE. This CDR3 region has 17 residues. The CDR3 is CASSATSGALAKNIQYF. CDR3 nucleotide sequence: TGTGCCAGCAGCGCGACTAGCGGAGCCCTAGCCAAAAACATTCAGTACTTC.

The chain is built from TRBV19 and TRBJ1-5, with TRBD1 matching over 8 bases. The CDR3 runs to 19 residues. Germline V lookup: CDR1 LNHDA, CDR2 SQIVND (reference sequence). With 6 bases clipped from V and 0 bases from J, the junction kept 16 bases outside the gene matches. CDR3 residues: CASRRGTGEGYYSNQPQHF. The DNA of the CDR3 is TGTGCCAGTAGACGTGGGACAGGTGAGGGGTACTATAGCAATCAGCCCCAGCATTTT.

The chain has TRBV7-3 and TRBJ2-2, with D possibly matching TRBD1 (5 bases). CDR1 SGHTA and CDR2 FQGTGA come from the germline V gene. This CDR3 comprises 18 residues. V was pared by 5 bases and J by 1 base, with 20 bases between. CDR3 residues: CASSLYATARLNTGELFF. The CDR3 DNA follows: TGTGCCAGCAGCCTTTACGCGACAGCGAGATTGAACACCGGGGAGCTGTTTTTT.

The chain carries TRBV7-9 and TRBJ2-7; a possible D gene is TRBD1 (5 bases). V lost 4 bases, J lost 6 bases, and 16 bases lay in between. The length of the CDR3 is 14 residues. In germline, CDR1 is SEHNR, CDR2 FQNEAQ (reference sequence). For the CDR3, the DNA is TGTGCCAGCAGCTCCCCGATAGGGGTTTCCGAGCAGTACTTC. Amino acid sequence: CASSSPIGVSEQYF.

The J gene is TRBJ2-7, the V gene TRBV5-8, with 13 bases lining up with TRBD2. This CDR3 spans 15 amino acids. Germline V CDR1 and CDR2: SGHTS, YDEGEE. V lost 4 bases, J lost 4 bases, and 5 bases stayed unmatched. The CDR3 is CASSRGLAGVYEQYF. Here the CDR3 DNA reads TGTGCCAGCAGCCGCGGACTAGCGGGAGTGTACGAGCAGTACTTC.

The chain uses TRBV4-3 and TRBJ2-3, with TRBD2 matching over 7 bases. Germline V lookup: CDR1 LGHNA, CDR2 YSLEER. CDR3 size: 17 residues. V was clipped by 0 bases and J by 4 bases; unmatched bases: 10. The CDR3 protein is CASSQDFAGEGSDTQYF. CDR3 bases: TGCGCCAGCAGCCAAGATTTCGCGGGAGAAGGTTCAGATACGCAGTATTTT.

This clone ranks as medium-sized. Other DNA sequences in the same sample also yield this CDR3. J is TRBJ1-1 and V is TRBV5-5; D not resolved. The germline gives CDR1 SGHKS, CDR2 YYEKEE (reference sequence). This CDR3 has 13 residues. V lost 1 base and J lost 6, with 10 bases in between. In DNA form, the CDR3 reads TGTGCCAGCAGCTTGACGGGATTGGCTGAAGCTTTCTTT. It yields the protein CASSLTGLAEAFF.

V gene TRBV18 combines with J gene TRBJ2-2, with D possibly being TRBD1 (5 bases). The CDR3 runs 16 residues. V gave up 0 bases and J gave up 4 bases, with 12 bases separating them. In germline, CDR1 is KGHSH, CDR2 LQKENI. CDR3 coding DNA: TGTGCCAGCTCACCACCGAGGACACTTGGCACCGGGGAGCTGTTTTTT. Translation: CASSPPRTLGTGELFF.

Only a few counts were recorded for this clone. The chain recombines TRBV19 with TRBJ1-1; a weak D match, TRBD1 (6 bases). The CDR3 consists of 12 residues. Trimming pared 0 bases from V and 10 bases from J, leaving 9 bases between. The germline CDR1 and CDR2 sequences are LNHDA and SQIVND (reference sequence). This chain's CDR3 is CASSIDTGRAFF. CDR3 in DNA: TGTGCCAGTAGTATAGATACAGGGAGAGCTTTCTTT.

This clone was detected a few times. This chain connects TRBV9 to TRBJ2-7, with unresolved D. Trimming left V 3 bases short and J 3 bases short, with 10 bases between. The CDR3 length is 13 residues. Germline assignment: CDR1 SGDLS and CDR2 YYNGEE. The CDR3 sequence is CASSESPIYEQYF. CDR3 nucleotide sequence: TGTGCCAGCAGCGAGAGTCCCATCTACGAGCAGTACTTC.

The J gene is TRBJ2-1, the V gene TRBV19, with TRBD2 identical over 11 bases. V lost 4 bases to trimming and J lost 8 bases; unmatched junction nucleotides: 10. The CDR3 runs 16 residues. Germline V gives CDR1 LNHDA, CDR2 SQIVND (reference sequence). CDR3 coding DNA: TGTGCCAGTAGTAATATAGTACTAGCGGGAGCCCATGAGCAGTTCTTC. Translating it yields CASSNIVLAGAHEQFF.

This rearrangement joins TRBV10-1 to TRBJ2-2; 7 bases match TRBD2. The CDR3 length is 14 residues. Trimming cost V 4 bases and J 6 bases; bases outside gene matches: 5. The germline V gene has CDR1 WNHNN and CDR2 SYGVQD (reference sequence). The CDR3 DNA reads TGCGCCAGCAGTGCGAGGGGAGGGTCCGGGGAGCTGTTTTTT. Translating it yields CASSARGGSGELFF.

CDR3 in DNA: TGCGCCAGCACAGGTGGCTTAAATGAGCAGTTCTTC. It yields the protein CASTGGLNEQFF. This rearrangement joins TRBV5-1 to TRBJ2-1; D remains unclear. The CDR3 is 12 amino acids. Germline V gene sequence: CDR1 SGHRS, CDR2 YFSETQ. V was pared by 6 bases and J by 7 bases, with 11 bases between. Combining the CDR3 with reference TRBV5-1 and TRBJ2-1 gives the whole variable domain KAGVTQTPRYLIKTRGQQVTLSCSPISGHRSVSWYQQTPGQGLQFLFEYFSETQRNKGNFPGRFSGRQFSNSRSEMNVSTLELGDSALYLCASTGGLNEQFFGPGTRLTVL.

V is TRBV5-8 and J is TRBJ1-4; D remains unclear. V was clipped by 0 bases and J by 0 bases, with 9 bases between them. The CDR3 consists of 16 residues. Germline lookup yields CDR1 SGHTS and CDR2 YDEGEE. The CDR3 spells CASSLGAAATNEKLFF. The CDR3 coding sequence is TGTGCCAGCAGCTTGGGGGCAGCTGCAACTAATGAAAAACTGTTTTTT.

The chain employs TRBV7-9 and TRBJ2-7, with 7 nucleotides matching TRBD2. The J segment lost 2 bases and the V segment lost 4 bases, leaving 2 bases of the junction unmatched. This CDR3 region has 13 residues. Germline V gene lookup returns CDR1 SEHNR and CDR2 FQNEAQ (reference sequence). This CDR3 reads CASSSGGTYEQYF. The CDR3 region has the DNA TGTGCCAGCAGCTCCGGGGGGACCTACGAGCAGTACTTC.

This rearrangement joins TRBV9 to TRBJ2-1, with a weak D call TRBD2 (5 bases). Trimming cost V 3 bases and J 3 bases, with 10 bases left between them. Per the germline V gene, CDR1 is SGDLS and CDR2 is YYNGEE. The CDR3 length is 14 residues. The CDR3 sequence is CASSAGLIYNEQFF. The CDR3 region has the DNA TGTGCCAGCAGCGCCGGACTGATCTACAATGAGCAGTTCTTC.